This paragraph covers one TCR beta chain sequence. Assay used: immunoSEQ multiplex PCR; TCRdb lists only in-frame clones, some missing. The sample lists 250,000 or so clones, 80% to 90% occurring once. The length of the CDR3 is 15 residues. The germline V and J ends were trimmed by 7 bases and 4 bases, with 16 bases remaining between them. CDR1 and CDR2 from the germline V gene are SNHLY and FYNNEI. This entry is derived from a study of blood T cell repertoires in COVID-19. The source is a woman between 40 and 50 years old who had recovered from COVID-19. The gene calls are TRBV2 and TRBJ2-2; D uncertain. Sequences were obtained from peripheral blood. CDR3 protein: CASTPWAEGTGELFF. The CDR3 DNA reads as TGTGCCAGCACCCCCTGGGCAGAAGGCACCGGGGAGCTGTTTTTT.